This T cell receptor (beta chain) was identified during a study of blood T cell repertoires in COVID-19. Per the study methods: The authors estimated nucleated cell counts from reference gene primer amplification. Clones were sequenced by immunoSEQ multiplex PCR, and TCRdb holds only the in-frame ones, with some missing. V and J calls and clone size are copied from that table; D and trimming were computed from the DNA. The table has about 120,000 clones, roughly 85% seen once. V lost 7 bases and J 2 bases, leaving 15 bases between the germline ends. The CDR3 has 13 amino acids. Germline CDR1 reads GTSNPN; CDR2 reads SVGIG (reference sequence).

This rearrangement joins TRBV30 to TRBJ2-7; D is unresolved. Sequences were obtained from peripheral blood. The sequence was obtained from a human donor in a cohort sampled during active COVID-19. CDR3 residues: CASTGVSTYEQYF. DNA for the CDR3: TGTGCCTCGACTGGAGTTTCCACCTACGAGCAGTACTTC.